The rows below give T cell receptor beta chains drawn from one sample of a study of blood T cell repertoires in COVID-19. Sequencing used immunoSEQ multiplex PCR; TCRdb keeps in-frame clones, though not all of them. The data contain about 240,000 clones, 75% to 90% of them singletons. Source material: peripheral blood. These receptors originate from a man in his 60s who had recovered from COVID-19. Both conserved end residues are part of each CDR3. D genes are given only for firm matches. Expanded clones get a size class; other rows say once, few or many, or leave the size out.

size,J,D,V,DNA,CDR3
-,TRBJ2-5,-,TRBV3-1/TRBV3-2,TGTGCCAGCAGCCTGTTGGGCCAGGGGGAGACCCAGTACTTC,CASSLLGQGETQYF
few,TRBJ1-4,-,TRBV7-8,TGTGCCAGCAGCTACAGTGAGACACAGGGTGAAAAACTGTTTTTT,CASSYSETQGEKLFF
-,TRBJ1-4,-,TRBV18,TGTGCCAGCTCACCTAAACAGGGTTGGAGTGAAAAACTGTTTTTT,CASSPKQGWSEKLFF
-,TRBJ1-2,-,TRBV6-5,TGTGCCAGCAACGGGGGAGGGCGGGGAGGCTACACCTTC,CASNGGGRGGYTF
-,TRBJ2-7,TRBD2,TRBV6-5,TGTGCCAGCAGTTACTCTCAGGGAGGGACCTACGAGCAGTACTTC,CASSYSQGGTYEQYF
-,TRBJ1-6,-,TRBV6-4,TGTGCCAGCAGTGACACTCCCAATTCACCCCTCCACTTT,CASSDTPNSPLHF
-,TRBJ1-5,TRBD1,TRBV5-5,TGTGCCAGCAGCTTGGGGGACAGGTATAATCAGCCCCAGCATTTT,CASSLGDRYNQPQHF
-,TRBJ2-5,-,TRBV12-3/TRBV12-4,TGTGCCAGCAGTTCTATAGAGACCCAGTACTTC,CASSSIETQYF
-,TRBJ2-1,TRBD2,TRBV7-2,TGTGCCAGCAGCTTATCTAGCGGGGTGTACAATGAGCAGTTCTTC,CASSLSSGVYNEQFF
once,TRBJ1-3,-,TRBV12-5,TGTGCTAGTGGTTTGTGGGGCCAGCACACCATATATTTT,CASGLWGQHTIYF
once,TRBJ2-7,TRBD1,TRBV5-1,TGCGCCAGCAGCCAAGGACAGGGCTCCTACGAGCAGTACTTC,CASSQGQGSYEQYF